These T cell receptor beta chains were read from a single sample in a study of blood T cell repertoires in COVID-19. Libraries were prepared by immunoSEQ multiplex PCR; TCRdb keeps only in-frame clonotypes and omits some of them. Among some 200,000 clones, 83% were seen once, and the ten largest hold 4.8%. The sequencing sample was made of PBMCs or T cells enriched from blood (not recorded which). The source is a woman in her forties or fifties who had been exposed to COVID-19. CDR3s include the opening cysteine and the closing phenylalanine or tryptophan. Fields, in order: J gene, D gene, clone size, V gene, CDR3 protein, CDR3 DNA. D genes are given only for firm matches. Clone size is shown for a subset of rows, as once, few, many or a class of expanded clone.

J gene: TRBJ1-5; D gene: NA; clone size: once; V gene: TRBV5-6; CDR3 protein: CASSLEGIGNQPQHF; CDR3 DNA: TGTGCCAGCAGCTTAGAGGGCATCGGCAATCAGCCCCAGCATTTT
J gene: TRBJ1-2; D gene: NA; clone size: NA; V gene: TRBV19; CDR3 protein: CASTDRASAGGYTF; CDR3 DNA: TGTGCCAGTACCGACAGAGCGTCTGCTGGAGGCTACACCTTC
J gene: TRBJ2-7; D gene: NA; clone size: NA; V gene: TRBV4-3; CDR3 protein: CASSQGPHNYEQYF; CDR3 DNA: TGCGCCAGCAGCCAAGGGCCCCACAACTACGAGCAGTACTTC
J gene: TRBJ2-7; D gene: NA; clone size: NA; V gene: TRBV11-3; CDR3 protein: CASSPGGSSYEQYF; CDR3 DNA: TGTGCCAGCAGCCCGGGTGGATCCTCCTACGAGCAGTACTTC
J gene: TRBJ1-2; D gene: NA; clone size: once; V gene: TRBV6-5; CDR3 protein: CASSHTGNYGYTF; CDR3 DNA: TGTGCCAGCTCCCATACAGGGAACTATGGCTACACCTTC
J gene: TRBJ1-1; D gene: TRBD1; clone size: NA; V gene: TRBV9; CDR3 protein: CASSGDRGNMNTEAFF; CDR3 DNA: TGTGCCAGCAGCGGGGACAGGGGAAATATGAACACTGAAGCTTTCTTT
J gene: TRBJ1-2; D gene: NA; clone size: NA; V gene: TRBV15; CDR3 protein: CATSRAGAQYGGYTF; CDR3 DNA: TGTGCCACCAGCAGAGCAGGGGCCCAGTATGGTGGCTACACCTTC
J gene: TRBJ1-1; D gene: TRBD1; clone size: NA; V gene: TRBV6-5; CDR3 protein: CASRRDRGPNTEAFF; CDR3 DNA: TGTGCCAGCAGGCGGGACAGGGGGCCGAACACTGAAGCTTTCTTT
J gene: TRBJ2-7; D gene: TRBD1; clone size: NA; V gene: TRBV5-5; CDR3 protein: CASSADRRAYEQYF; CDR3 DNA: TGTGCCAGCAGCGCGGACAGGCGAGCCTACGAGCAGTACTTC
J gene: TRBJ2-2; D gene: NA; clone size: NA; V gene: TRBV25-1; CDR3 protein: CASSPQLANTGELFF; CDR3 DNA: TGTGCCAGCAGTCCCCAACTCGCGAACACCGGGGAGCTGTTTTTT
J gene: TRBJ1-5; D gene: NA; clone size: NA; V gene: TRBV6-6; CDR3 protein: CASSYSAREQPQHF; CDR3 DNA: TGTGCCAGCAGTTACTCCGCCAGGGAACAGCCCCAGCATTTT
J gene: TRBJ1-1; D gene: NA; clone size: NA; V gene: TRBV9; CDR3 protein: CASSVITQVEAFF; CDR3 DNA: TGTGCCAGCAGCGTAATCACACAAGTTGAAGCTTTCTTT
J gene: TRBJ2-2; D gene: TRBD1; clone size: NA; V gene: TRBV7-3; CDR3 protein: CASSPKGAGSPGELFF; CDR3 DNA: TGTGCCAGCAGCCCAAAGGGGGCGGGCTCGCCCGGGGAGCTGTTTTTT
J gene: TRBJ1-2; D gene: NA; clone size: NA; V gene: TRBV4-1; CDR3 protein: CASSQHQGPLDGYTF; CDR3 DNA: TGCGCCAGCAGCCAACATCAGGGGCCCCTTGATGGCTACACCTTC
J gene: TRBJ1-2; D gene: NA; clone size: once; V gene: TRBV29-1; CDR3 protein: CSALSNDIGYTF; CDR3 DNA: TGCAGCGCTCTATCGAACGATATCGGCTACACCTTC
J gene: TRBJ1-1; D gene: NA; clone size: NA; V gene: TRBV27; CDR3 protein: CASSFSQGWRTEAFF; CDR3 DNA: TGTGCCAGCAGTTTCTCCCAGGGTTGGAGAACTGAAGCTTTCTTT
J gene: TRBJ1-5; D gene: NA; clone size: few; V gene: TRBV27; CDR3 protein: CASGDAGFLDQPQHF; CDR3 DNA: TGTGCCAGCGGGGATGCGGGTTTTCTCGATCAGCCCCAGCATTTT
J gene: TRBJ2-3; D gene: NA; clone size: NA; V gene: TRBV5-5; CDR3 protein: CASSPSPVIDTQYF; CDR3 DNA: TGTGCCAGCAGTCCCTCTCCTGTTATCGATACGCAGTATTTT
J gene: TRBJ2-1; D gene: NA; clone size: NA; V gene: TRBV3-1/TRBV3-2; CDR3 protein: CASSPTGSNEQFF; CDR3 DNA: TGTGCCAGCAGCCCGACTGGAAGCAATGAGCAGTTCTTC
J gene: TRBJ1-1; D gene: NA; clone size: NA; V gene: TRBV19; CDR3 protein: CASSIQTTGFKTEAFF; CDR3 DNA: TGTGCCAGTAGTATACAGACCACAGGGTTTAAAACTGAAGCTTTCTTT
J gene: TRBJ2-3; D gene: NA; clone size: NA; V gene: TRBV13; CDR3 protein: CASSSNTDTQYF; CDR3 DNA: TGTGCCAGCAGCTCCAACACAGATACGCAGTATTTT
J gene: TRBJ1-2; D gene: NA; clone size: NA; V gene: TRBV7-9; CDR3 protein: CASTRGNYGYTF; CDR3 DNA: TGTGCCAGCACGAGGGGTAACTATGGCTACACCTTC
J gene: TRBJ1-2; D gene: NA; clone size: few; V gene: TRBV24-1; CDR3 protein: CATSDSQFFYGYTF; CDR3 DNA: TGTGCCACCAGTGATTCGCAGTTTTTCTATGGCTACACCTTC
J gene: TRBJ1-1; D gene: NA; clone size: once; V gene: TRBV12-3/TRBV12-4; CDR3 protein: CASSTRRRTEAFF; CDR3 DNA: TGTGCCAGCAGCACCCGACGGAGGACTGAAGCTTTCTTT
J gene: TRBJ1-3; D gene: NA; clone size: NA; V gene: TRBV30; CDR3 protein: CAWSAGSSSGNTIYF; CDR3 DNA: TGTGCCTGGAGTGCAGGTTCCAGCTCTGGAAACACCATATATTTT
J gene: TRBJ2-2; D gene: TRBD1; clone size: NA; V gene: TRBV27; CDR3 protein: CASSFGTGVTGELFF; CDR3 DNA: TGTGCCAGCAGTTTCGGGACAGGGGTAACCGGGGAGCTGTTTTTT
J gene: TRBJ2-5; D gene: TRBD2; clone size: NA; V gene: TRBV9; CDR3 protein: CASSVDVAGGETQYF; CDR3 DNA: TGTGCCAGCAGCGTAGATGTAGCGGGGGGGGAGACCCAGTACTTC
J gene: TRBJ2-5; D gene: NA; clone size: few; V gene: TRBV15; CDR3 protein: CATSRDGEAGETQYF; CDR3 DNA: TGTGCCACCAGCAGAGATGGGGAGGCGGGAGAGACCCAGTACTTC
J gene: TRBJ2-5; D gene: TRBD1; clone size: NA; V gene: TRBV7-2; CDR3 protein: CASSLDGTGQETQYF; CDR3 DNA: TGTGCCAGCAGCTTAGATGGGACAGGGCAAGAGACCCAGTACTTC
J gene: TRBJ1-1; D gene: TRBD1; clone size: NA; V gene: TRBV3-1/TRBV3-2; CDR3 protein: CASSHLTGKAEAFF; CDR3 DNA: TGTGCCAGCAGCCACCTGACAGGGAAGGCTGAAGCTTTCTTT
J gene: TRBJ2-5; D gene: TRBD2; clone size: NA; V gene: TRBV28; CDR3 protein: CASSFLAGGQETQYF; CDR3 DNA: TGTGCCAGCAGTTTTCTAGCGGGGGGGCAAGAGACCCAGTACTTC
J gene: TRBJ1-1; D gene: NA; clone size: NA; V gene: TRBV6-2/TRBV6-3; CDR3 protein: CASSYGPTGLNTEAFF; CDR3 DNA: TGTGCCAGCAGTTACGGTCCTACAGGGTTGAACACTGAAGCTTTCTTT
J gene: TRBJ1-1; D gene: NA; clone size: once; V gene: TRBV29-1; CDR3 protein: CSVESLRGNTEAFF; CDR3 DNA: TGCAGCGTTGAATCCCTGCGGGGGAACACTGAAGCTTTCTTT
J gene: TRBJ1-1; D gene: NA; clone size: NA; V gene: TRBV9; CDR3 protein: CASSVAVGSTEAFF; CDR3 DNA: TGTGCCAGCAGCGTAGCTGTAGGGAGCACTGAAGCTTTCTTT
J gene: TRBJ2-5; D gene: NA; clone size: NA; V gene: TRBV7-6; CDR3 protein: CASSLARETQYF; CDR3 DNA: TGTGCCAGCAGCTTAGCTCGGGAGACCCAGTACTTC
J gene: TRBJ1-2; D gene: TRBD1; clone size: NA; V gene: TRBV2; CDR3 protein: CASSRDSYGYTF; CDR3 DNA: TGTGCCAGCAGTAGGGACAGCTATGGCTACACCTTC
J gene: TRBJ2-7; D gene: NA; clone size: few; V gene: TRBV6-5; CDR3 protein: CASQQVYEQYF; CDR3 DNA: TGTGCCAGCCAACAAGTCTACGAGCAGTACTTC
J gene: TRBJ2-7; D gene: TRBD2; clone size: NA; V gene: TRBV19; CDR3 protein: CASSASGVVYEQYF; CDR3 DNA: TGTGCCAGTAGTGCTAGCGGGGTTGTCTACGAGCAGTACTTC
J gene: TRBJ1-1; D gene: NA; clone size: NA; V gene: TRBV19; CDR3 protein: CASQVTGKNTEAFF; CDR3 DNA: TGTGCCAGCCAAGTTACAGGGAAGAACACTGAAGCTTTCTTT
J gene: TRBJ2-2; D gene: NA; clone size: NA; V gene: TRBV18; CDR3 protein: CASSPGGSTGELFF; CDR3 DNA: TGTGCCAGCTCACCAGGGGGCAGCACCGGGGAGCTGTTTTTT
J gene: TRBJ1-2; D gene: TRBD1; clone size: NA; V gene: TRBV6-6; CDR3 protein: CASSYPQGGERYTF; CDR3 DNA: TGTGCCAGCAGTTACCCTCAGGGGGGTGAGCGCTACACCTTC
J gene: TRBJ1-1; D gene: TRBD1; clone size: once; V gene: TRBV3-1/TRBV3-2; CDR3 protein: CASSRIQGKAFF; CDR3 DNA: TGTGCCAGCAGCCGAATACAGGGGAAAGCTTTCTTT
J gene: TRBJ1-1; D gene: NA; clone size: NA; V gene: TRBV9; CDR3 protein: CASSPQGSVNTEAFF; CDR3 DNA: TGTGCCAGCAGCCCCCAGGGGTCGGTGAACACTGAAGCTTTCTTT
J gene: TRBJ1-1; D gene: TRBD1; clone size: NA; V gene: TRBV19; CDR3 protein: CASSIPGTGRTEAFF; CDR3 DNA: TGTGCCAGTAGTATACCGGGGACAGGGAGGACTGAAGCTTTCTTT
J gene: TRBJ1-2; D gene: NA; clone size: NA; V gene: TRBV3-1/TRBV3-2; CDR3 protein: CASSQGIPQGLSTF; CDR3 DNA: TGTGCCAGCAGCCAAGGAATCCCCCAGGGGCTTAGCACCTTC
J gene: TRBJ1-1; D gene: TRBD1; clone size: few; V gene: TRBV2; CDR3 protein: CASSWMGQEGEAFF; CDR3 DNA: TGTGCCAGCAGTTGGATGGGACAGGAAGGTGAAGCTTTCTTT
J gene: TRBJ2-1; D gene: NA; clone size: once; V gene: TRBV7-3; CDR3 protein: CASSLQGGDEQFF; CDR3 DNA: TGTGCCAGCAGCTTACAGGGGGGCGATGAGCAGTTCTTC